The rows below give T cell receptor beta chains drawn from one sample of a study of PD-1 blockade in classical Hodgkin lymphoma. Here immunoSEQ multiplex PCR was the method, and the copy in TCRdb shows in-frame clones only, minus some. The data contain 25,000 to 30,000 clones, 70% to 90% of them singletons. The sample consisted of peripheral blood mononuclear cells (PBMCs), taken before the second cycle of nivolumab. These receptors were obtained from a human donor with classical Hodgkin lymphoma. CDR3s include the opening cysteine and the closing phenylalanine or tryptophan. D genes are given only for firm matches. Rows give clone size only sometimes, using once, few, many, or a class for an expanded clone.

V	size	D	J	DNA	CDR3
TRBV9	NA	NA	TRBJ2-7	TGTGCCAGCAGCGTAGGGTGGAAAGCCTACGAGCAGTACTTC	CASSVGWKAYEQYF
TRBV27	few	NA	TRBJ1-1	TGTGCCAGCAGTTTACGCTCACGGTCGATGTCTGAAGCTTTCTTT	CASSLRSRSMSEAFF
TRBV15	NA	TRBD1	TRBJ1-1	TGTGCCACGAGACAGGGGCGCGCTGAAGCTTTCTTT	CATRQGRAEAFF
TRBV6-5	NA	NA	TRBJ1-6	TGTGCCAGCAGTTACTCATGGGGTCGTTCACCCCTCCACTTT	CASSYSWGRSPLHF
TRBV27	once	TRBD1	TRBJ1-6	TGTGCCAGCAGGCCCACTACAGGGGCCTATAATTCACCCCTCCACTTT	CASRPTTGAYNSPLHF
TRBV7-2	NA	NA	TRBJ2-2	TGTGCCAGCAGCTTAGTCGGCATCAAGAACACCGGGGAGCTGTTTTTT	CASSLVGIKNTGELFF
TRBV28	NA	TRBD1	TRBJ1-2	TGTGCCAGCAGTCCGGGACAGGGGGTCTTTGGCTACACCTTC	CASSPGQGVFGYTF
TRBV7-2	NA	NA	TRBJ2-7	TGTGCCAGCAGCTTAGCCGACAGGATGGCCTACGAGCAGTACTTC	CASSLADRMAYEQYF
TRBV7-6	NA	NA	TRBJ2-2	TGTGCCCACGACACCGGGGAGCTGTTTTTT	CAHDTGELFF
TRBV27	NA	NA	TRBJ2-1	TGTGCCAGCAGCTCTTTGCGACCCTCGGGGAATGAGCAGTTCTTC	CASSSLRPSGNEQFF
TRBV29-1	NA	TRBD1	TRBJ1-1	TGCAGCGTTGCCCGGACAGGGGTGGCTTTCTTT	CSVARTGVAFF
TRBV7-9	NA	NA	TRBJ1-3	TGTGCCAGCAGCTTATACTCTCCTGGAAACACCATATATTTT	CASSLYSPGNTIYF
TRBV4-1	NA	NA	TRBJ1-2	TGCGCCAGCAGCCAAGATCGGGGCTACACCTTC	CASSQDRGYTF
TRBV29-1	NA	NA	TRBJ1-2	TGCAGCGTTGAAACAGGGATGGCCTATGGCTACACCTTC	CSVETGMAYGYTF
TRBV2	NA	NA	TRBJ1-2	TGTGCCAGCAGTGCTGATCTTCCATATGGCTACACCTTC	CASSADLPYGYTF
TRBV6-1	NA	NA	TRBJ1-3	TGTGCCAGCAGTCGGGGTGGGGGGTCCGGAAACACCATATATTTT	CASSRGGGSGNTIYF
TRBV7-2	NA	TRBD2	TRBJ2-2	TGTGCCAGCACTGGCCGGCGGGAGGGGTACACCGGGGAGCTGTTTTTT	CASTGRREGYTGELFF
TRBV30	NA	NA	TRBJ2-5	TGTGCCTGGATTCCACGCTTCCTCCAAGAGACCCAGTACTTC	CAWIPRFLQETQYF
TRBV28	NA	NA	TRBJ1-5	TGTGCCAGCAGCTCCCAGGCCACTAACAATCAGCCCCAGCATTTT	CASSSQATNNQPQHF
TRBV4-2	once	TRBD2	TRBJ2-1	TGTGCCAGCAGCCAAGAGGGTAGCGGGGGGCCGAGCTCCTACAATGAGCAGTTCTTC	CASSQEGSGGPSSYNEQFF
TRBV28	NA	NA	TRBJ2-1	TGTGCCAGCAGTTTCTTCGGCAGTACACCTGAGCAGTTCTTC	CASSFFGSTPEQFF
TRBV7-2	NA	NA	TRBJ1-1	TGTGCCAGCAGATTAGTAGGGGAGAACACTGAAGCTTTCTTT	CASRLVGENTEAFF
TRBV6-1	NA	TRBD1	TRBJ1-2	TGTGCCAGCAGCCTACAGGGGGCAGGAGGCTACACCTTC	CASSLQGAGGYTF
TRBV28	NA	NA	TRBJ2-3	TGTGCCAGCAGTTTATTAGGTAGCACAGATACGCAGTATTTT	CASSLLGSTDTQYF
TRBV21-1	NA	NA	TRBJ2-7	TGTGCCAGCAGAAAAGGGTGGGGCTACGAGCAGTACTTC	CASRKGWGYEQYF
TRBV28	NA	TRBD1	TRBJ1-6	TGTGCCAGCAGTCTCGGACAGGGCTATAGTTCACCCCTCCACTTT	CASSLGQGYSSPLHF
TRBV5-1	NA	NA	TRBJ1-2	TGCGCCAGCAGCTTGGTAGGGGAAGGGGGCTATGGCTACACCTTC	CASSLVGEGGYGYTF
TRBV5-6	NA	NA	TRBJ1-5	TGTGCCAGCAGCTTGGGGTGGGGTCAGCCCCAGCATTTT	CASSLGWGQPQHF
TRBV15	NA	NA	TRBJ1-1	TGTGCCACCAGCAGAGATCGAAAGGGAAACACTGAAGCTTTCTTT	CATSRDRKGNTEAFF
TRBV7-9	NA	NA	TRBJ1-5	TGTGCCAGCAGCTGGGGGGGGGCTCAGCCCCAGCATTTT	CASSWGGAQPQHF
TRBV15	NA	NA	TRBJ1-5	TGTGCCACCAGCACCCGGATGAACTTAAGGGTAGAGCCCCAGCATTTT	CATSTRMNLRVEPQHF
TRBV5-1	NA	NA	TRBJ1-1	TGCGCCAGCAGCCCCTATGAGGGCACGAACACTGAAGCTTTCTTT	CASSPYEGTNTEAFF
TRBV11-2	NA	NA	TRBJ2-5	TGTGCCAGCAGCTTAGACAGGGTTGAGACCCAGTACTTC	CASSLDRVETQYF
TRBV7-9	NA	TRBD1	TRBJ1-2	TGTGCCAGCAGCCACCCCGACAGGGCCTATGGCTACACCTTC	CASSHPDRAYGYTF
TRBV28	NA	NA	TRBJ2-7	TGTGCCAGCAGTTCCCAAGCCCCCTACGAGCAGTACTTC	CASSSQAPYEQYF
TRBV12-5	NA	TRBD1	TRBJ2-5	TGTGCTAGTGGTTTGGGACAGGGGGCTCAGGAGACCCAGTACTTC	CASGLGQGAQETQYF
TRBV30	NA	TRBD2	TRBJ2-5	TGTGCCTGGAGTCGGACTAGCGGGAAGGAGACCCAGTACTTC	CAWSRTSGKETQYF
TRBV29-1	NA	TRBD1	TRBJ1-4	TGCAGCGTCCTGGACAGGCGAAAACTGTTTTTT	CSVLDRRKLFF
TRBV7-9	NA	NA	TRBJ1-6	TGTGCCAGCAAGAGCTCCTATAATTCACCCCTCCACTTT	CASKSSYNSPLHF
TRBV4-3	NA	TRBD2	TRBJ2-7	TGCGCCAGCAGCCAAGGGGCGGGAGGAAGCTACGAGCAGTACTTC	CASSQGAGGSYEQYF
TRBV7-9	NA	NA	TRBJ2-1	TGTGCCAGCAGCACCCGGACCGGGACCAGTGAGCAGTTCTTC	CASSTRTGTSEQFF
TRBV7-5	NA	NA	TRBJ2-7	TGTGCCAGCAGCGCGCGGACAGGGTTGCCCTACGAGCAGTACTTC	CASSARTGLPYEQYF